This T cell receptor beta chain is from a study of tumor-infiltrating lymphocytes in primary liver carcinoma. Whole-study findings and limits: Detection in all five tumor regions applied to only about 7-24% of top clones. Relative to blood, tumors carried a significantly larger fraction of the repertoire in their top 250 clones (p = 0.039).

RNA and DNA were co-extracted from about 19-30 mg of unsorted bulk tissue. Each tumor had five separate regions sampled. Uniformly, tumor samples exhibited a viable tumor cell fraction exceeding 80%. The length of the CDR3 is 15 residues. Germline values: CDR1 SGHVS, CDR2 FQNEAQ. As for this clonotype: Its specificity is unknown. Mismatch with germline at one junction end may stem from a read error.

From roughly 500 ng total RNA, TCR beta cDNA was generated with a primer in the constant region. Each TCR beta library was derived from three nested multiplex PCR rounds that employed slightly modified ARM-PCR. Investigators reported that the first two PCR rounds, at about 11 cycles each, used TRBV1-TRBV30 forward primers with a C-beta reverse primer. TCRdb reanalysed the multiplex PCR reads using MiXCR and keeps one entry per CDR3 protein. The sample lists about 35,000 distinct CDR3 sequences, roughly 74% occurring once. The V and J genes are TRBV7-8 and TRBJ2-2; weak D call: TRBD2 (5 bases). The sequenced material came from liver tumor tissue from sampling region 4. Subset: tumor region T4, right-lateral pole. The clonotype comes from a man between 40 and 49 years old with primary liver carcinoma and hepatitis B virus infection. In DNA, the CDR3 is TGTGCCCGCAGCTTAGTACACCAGAACACCGGGGAGTTGTTTTTT. Amino acid sequence: CARSLVHQNTGELFF. Supplemented by reference TRBV7-8 and TRBJ2-2, the full variable domain reads GAGVSQSPRYKVAKRGQDVALRCDPISGHVSLFWYQQALGQGPEFLTYFQNEAQLDKSGLPSDRFFAERPEGSVSTLKIQRTQQEDSAVYLCARSLVHQNTGELFFGEGSRLTVL.